This T cell receptor (beta chain) stems from a study of neoadjuvant anti-PD-1 for oral cavity cancer. Most PBMC samples had 480 ng input DNA in six replicates. Data came from immunoSEQ multiplex PCR; TCRdb stores just in-frame clones and leaves some out. This sample has about 14,000 clones; 71% occur once, and the top ten carry approximately 2.8%. The V end lost 2 bases, the J end lost 1 base, and 15 bases lay between the germline ends. CDR1 and CDR2 (germline): PRHDT, FYEKMQ (reference sequence). The CDR3 is 18 residues long. Cohort: HPV-negative, locally advanced oral cavity squamous cell carcinoma patients. No culture or expansion preceded analysis of these blood cells.

This specimen consisted of PBMCs, obtained before nivolumab (anti-PD-1) treatment. This chain links TRBV13 with TRBJ2-6; a weak D match, TRBD1 (5 bases). The sequence derives from a person aged 35 to 85 with oral cavity squamous cell carcinoma. The CDR3 DNA sequence: TGTGCCAGCAGCTTAAGAAGGGGTACCCCATCTGGGGCCAACGTCCTGACTTTC. Translating it yields CASSLRRGTPSGANVLTF.